The rows below give T cell receptor beta chains drawn from one sample of a study of blood T cell repertoires in COVID-19. Only in-frame clones appear in the TCRdb table, and some are missing; sequencing was by immunoSEQ multiplex PCR. In the table there are about 480,000 clones, 89% of which are singletons. Sequences were obtained from peripheral blood. All receptors derive from a man between 18 and 29 years old with COVID-19, enrolled during active disease. Each CDR3 is given with its conserved first and last residue.

TRBV9,TRBJ1-6,CASSVAGGLRSPLHF
TRBV6-1,TRBJ1-5,CASSDLTGGGNQPQHF
TRBV21-1,TRBJ1-4,CASSSTGWVLDEKLFF
TRBV13,TRBJ2-2,CASGAVNTGELFF
TRBV7-8,TRBJ2-1,CASSFLPGQGDNEQFF
TRBV6-5,TRBJ2-7,CASSYGRGYEQYF
TRBV18,TRBJ2-1,CASSPGTGRNEQFF
TRBV11-3,TRBJ2-7,CASSLVSGTGGHEQYF
TRBV14,TRBJ2-5,CASSQDSFRLAEEYQETQYF
TRBV19,TRBJ2-1,CASSRTNYNEQFF
TRBV10-2,TRBJ1-1,CASRKQGAPEAFF
TRBV2,TRBJ2-7,CASHDRGHWYEQYF
TRBV7-9,TRBJ2-2,CASSFPGYTGELFF
TRBV2,TRBJ2-6,CASSGSPGTGANVLTF
TRBV19,TRBJ1-5,CASSITRFGDQPQHF
TRBV18,TRBJ2-7,CASSPRDRALYEQYF
TRBV19,TRBJ2-2,CASRLQGAAGELFF
TRBV11-1,TRBJ1-1,CASGDTPQNTEAFF
TRBV10-3,TRBJ2-7,CAISASGGRGDEQYF
TRBV16,TRBJ1-1,CASSQSGTGVLNTEAFF
TRBV12-3/TRBV12-4,TRBJ2-1,CASRGQGDNEQFF
TRBV3-1/TRBV3-2,TRBJ2-1,CASSLSGLASNEQFF
TRBV5-3,TRBJ2-7,CARSSGGYEQYF
TRBV24-1,TRBJ1-5,CATSDSGQGWVSNQPQHF
TRBV6-4,TRBJ2-1,CASSELRTSGRYDSYNEQFF
TRBV18,TRBJ2-6,CASSIEVSGANVLTF
TRBV5-1,TRBJ2-5,CASSRWDRLQETQYF
TRBV11-2,TRBJ1-4,CASSAGPLNEKLFF
TRBV15,TRBJ1-1,CATSRDGDLEAFF
TRBV5-1,TRBJ2-1,CASSLTSGGNEQFF
TRBV5-1,TRBJ2-2,CASSPLQGEGELFF
TRBV5-6,TRBJ1-1,CASSSLGRMNTEAFF
TRBV5-1,TRBJ2-5,CASSPTGTGIKGETQYF
TRBV10-2,TRBJ2-1,CASSEGQGYNEQFF
TRBV15,TRBJ2-5,CATSPRRGETQYF
TRBV5-1,TRBJ2-1,CASSTRPLTYNEQFF
TRBV7-9,TRBJ2-5,CASSRGGWETQYF
TRBV27,TRBJ1-2,CASSNDRGRGYTF
TRBV3-1/TRBV3-2,TRBJ2-7,CASSLVLAGGYEQYF
TRBV25-1,TRBJ2-1,CASSAGVNSGYEQFF
TRBV5-5,TRBJ1-2,CASSPTGTQTNYGYTF
TRBV15,TRBJ2-1,CATLTAYNEQFF
TRBV6-5,TRBJ1-5,CASTGDSYQPQHF
TRBV10-1,TRBJ2-3,CASSGAGGGAPDTQYF
TRBV4-1,TRBJ1-6,CASSQEAGDSPLHF
TRBV27,TRBJ2-2,CASGLGTGELFF
TRBV19,TRBJ2-6,CASSFTGYGANVLTF
TRBV19,TRBJ2-1,CASSLGLAYEQFF
TRBV11-2,TRBJ2-1,CASSLGLAGINEQFF
TRBV19,TRBJ2-3,CASADLAGVRDTQYF
TRBV29-1,TRBJ2-7,CSVLGTNYEQYF